Following are 2 T cell receptor beta chains from one sample sequenced in a study of CD8 T cells in ankylosing spondylitis. Broader study findings: A TCR beta motif of roughly 8 highly homologous variants appeared characteristic of ankylosing spondylitis blood.

No antigen is known for these receptors. TCRdb reprocessed the 5' RACE reads via MiXCR and lists one record per CDR3 protein. The sample consists of hundreds of thousands of distinct CDR3 sequences, around 18% of them appearing once. The sequenced sample consisted of blood, either unsorted or a sorted T cell fraction (not recorded which). Every receptor here comes from a male donor with ankylosing spondylitis.

The sample holds a few counts of this clonotype. The gene calls are TRBV12-3 or TRBV12-4 and TRBJ2-5; 9 nucleotides match TRBD2. J gave up 1 base and V 7 bases, and 16 bases lay outside the gene matches. The CDR3 runs 18 residues. CDR3 amino acids: CASTPGEKLAGPQETQYF. DNA of the CDR3: TGTGCCAGCACCCCCGGGGAGAAGCTAGCGGGGCCCCAAGAGACCCAGTACTTC.

The V gene is TRBV11-2, the J gene TRBJ1-2; no definite D call. With 0 bases removed from V and 2 bases from J, the gap between germline ends came to 13 bases. This CDR3 is built from 16 residues. Germline loops: CDR1 SGHAT, CDR2 FQNNGV. The CDR3 region is CASSLEGGGMNYGYTF. DNA for the CDR3: TGTGCCAGCAGCTTAGAGGGCGGAGGGATGAACTATGGCTACACCTTC.